What follows are 18 T cell receptor beta chains derived from one specimen sequenced in a study of blood T cells in healthy people across ages. For the second PCR, which ran for about 6 to 11 cycles, a sample-barcoded 5' primer and a J-beta primer mix were used. TCRdb re-called the 5' RACE reads through MiXCR, storing one row per CDR3 protein. The table lists some 1.1 million distinct CDR3 sequences, 35% to 45% of them singletons. Sequencing input: blood. The origin of the receptors is a man aged 18 to 30 in good health.

The table lists this clonotype with a few counts. Written as DNA, the CDR3 is TGCAGCGTTGATGATAGGAACACTGAAGCTTTCTTT. This translates into CSVDDRNTEAFF. The V call is TRBV29-1, the J call TRBJ1-1; D gene unclear. The germline CDR1 and CDR2 sequences are SQVTM and ANQGSEA. The CDR3 consists of 12 residues. Trimming removed 3 bases at V and 1 base at J, with 6 bases between. The whole variable domain, remainder taken from reference TRBV29-1 and TRBJ1-1, is SAVISQKPSRDICQRGTSLTIQCQVDSQVTMMFWYRQQPGQSLTLIATANQGSEATYESGFVIDKFPISRPNLTFSTLTVSNMSPEDSSIYLCSVDDRNTEAFFGQGTRLTVV.

This chain uses TRBV4-2 with TRBJ2-1; D possibly corresponds to TRBD1 (5 bases). With 1 base removed from V and 9 bases from J, the gap between germline ends came to 16 bases. CDR3 size: 15 residues. Germline V lookup: CDR1 LGHNA, CDR2 YNFKEQ. The CDR3 coding sequence is TGTGCCAGCAGCCAAGTATTAGCAGGGAATGGTGAGCAGTTCTTC. Translation: CASSQVLAGNGEQFF.

This clonotype was observed at least ten times. The chain uses TRBV12-3 or TRBV12-4 and TRBJ2-3, with 8 nucleotides matching TRBD1. The CDR3 is 15 amino acids. With V trimmed by 6 bases and J by 4 bases, 9 bases remained unmatched. The CDR3 DNA sequence: TGTGCCAGCAGGCTAGACAGGGGCGCTGCAGATACGCAGTATTTT. Protein sequence: CASRLDRGAADTQYF.

The chain links TRBV5-1 to TRBJ2-3, with a possible D match to TRBD2 (5 bases). Trimming cost V 4 bases and J 4 bases, with 19 bases left between them. There are 16 residues in the CDR3. Per germline, CDR1 SGHRS and CDR2 YFSETQ. DNA for the CDR3: TGCGCCAGCAGCCCTCGGGTTCAGAGTAGCGCAGATACGCAGTATTTT. This encodes CASSPRVQSSADTQYF.

Many counts were recorded for this clonotype. The rearrangement links TRBV25-1 to TRBJ2-7; a possible D gene is TRBD2 (6 bases). Deletions cut 1 base from V and 7 bases from J, with 11 bases between. The V gene's germline CDR1 is MGHDK and CDR2 SYGVNS. CDR3 length: 13 residues. CDR3 in amino acids: CASSELVRGEQYF. The CDR3, as DNA: TGTGCCAGCAGTGAATTGGTTCGGGGGGAGCAGTACTTC.

This clonotype came up a few times. The gene calls are TRBV12-3 or TRBV12-4 and TRBJ1-4; no firm D call. Trimming removed 5 bases at V and 3 bases at J, with 10 bases between. The CDR3 runs to 14 residues. The CDR3 region is CASSTDWSNEKLFF. The CDR3 nucleotides are TGTGCCAGCAGTACGGACTGGTCTAATGAAAAACTGTTTTTT.

This clonotype appeared a few times. The chain recombines TRBV28 with TRBJ2-7, with D possibly TRBD2 on 6 matching bases. The V gene's germline CDR1 is MDHEN and CDR2 SYDVKM. V lost 4 bases to trimming and J lost 4 bases, with 23 bases between them. The CDR3 is 17 residues long. The CDR3 protein is CASSSHNPTSGKYEQYF. Written as DNA, the CDR3 is TGTGCCAGCAGTTCCCATAACCCGACTAGTGGGAAGTACGAGCAGTACTTC.

For the CDR3, the DNA is TGTGCCAGCAGCTCGTTCGGACAGGGCCTGGCTGAAAGGGTGTTTTTT. Amino acids: CASSSFGQGLAERVFF. This chain uses TRBV7-2 with TRBJ1-4, with 8 bases fitting TRBD1. J lost 15 bases, V lost 4 bases, and 19 bases had no gene match. This CDR3 region has 16 residues. Germline loops: CDR1 SGHTA, CDR2 FQGNSA.

The V call is TRBV2, the J call TRBJ2-7; no clear D gene. CDR1 SNHLY and CDR2 FYNNEI come from the germline V gene. This CDR3 is built from 15 residues. Trimming cost V 2 bases and J 2 bases, with 13 bases left between them. This CDR3 is CASSERSNPTYEQYF. The CDR3 DNA is TGTGCCAGCAGTGAAAGGTCCAATCCGACCTACGAGCAGTACTTC.

The chain recombines TRBV5-1 with TRBJ2-1; 11 positions match TRBD2. Germline assignment: CDR1 SGHRS and CDR2 YFSETQ. CDR3 length: 19 residues. With 3 bases clipped from V and 1 base from J, the junction kept 12 bases outside the gene matches. CDR3 coding DNA: TGCGCCAGCAGCTCCCCGGGGCTAGCGGGGGGCTTTTCCTACAATGAGCAGTTCTTC. Translated, it gives CASSSPGLAGGFSYNEQFF. The full variable domain, rest sourced from reference TRBV5-1 and TRBJ2-1, is KAGVTQTPRYLIKTRGQQVTLSCSPISGHRSVSWYQQTPGQGLQFLFEYFSETQRNKGNFPGRFSGRQFSNSRSEMNVSTLELGDSALYLCASSSPGLAGGFSYNEQFFGPGTRLTVL.

The chain has TRBV20-1 and TRBJ2-7, with D uncertain. This CDR3 is 13 amino acids long. Germline V CDR1 and CDR2: DFQATT, SNEGSKA (reference sequence). Trimming left V 1 base short and J 3 bases short, with 10 bases between. CDR3 nucleotides: TGCAGTGCTAGAGGAGACGGAAACTACGAGCAGTACTTC. Protein: CSARGDGNYEQYF.

This clonotype was detected ten times or more. The chain is built from TRBV4-2 and TRBJ1-4; 8 bases match TRBD1. Germline CDR1 reads LGHNA; CDR2 reads YNFKEQ. V trimming: 4 bases; J trimming: 0 bases; junction bases outside the gene matches: 4. This CDR3 has 16 amino acids. This CDR3 is CASSLGQGTTNEKLFF. Written as DNA, the CDR3 is TGTGCCAGCAGCCTTGGACAGGGTACAACTAATGAAAAACTGTTTTTT.

This clonotype was seen a few times. A much larger clone lies a single base off, so this may be a read error. The J gene is TRBJ1-1, the V gene TRBV11-1, with no clear D. Trimming cost V 1 base and J 3 bases, with 6 bases left between them. CDR1 is SGHAT, CDR2 FQDESV, per germline (reference sequence). CDR3 length equals 13 residues. CDR3 sequence reads: CASSLDGDTEAFF. In DNA, the CDR3 is TGTGCCAGCAGCTTAGACGGGGACACTGAAGCTTTCTTT.

The V call is TRBV4-2, the J call TRBJ2-5; no clear D. Germline values: CDR1 LGHNA, CDR2 YNFKEQ. The CDR3 has 13 amino acids. Trimming cost V 2 bases and J 5 bases, with 9 bases left between them. This chain's CDR3 is CASSQRVGETQYF. The CDR3 DNA reads TGTGCCAGCAGCCAACGTGTGGGGGAGACCCAGTACTTC.

V and J are TRBV12-3 or TRBV12-4 and TRBJ2-3; D is unclear. Trimming took off 3 bases at V and 4 bases at J, with 11 bases between the two ends. The CDR3 has 14 amino acids. The CDR3 here is CASSLGMSADTQYF. The CDR3 coding sequence is TGTGCCAGCAGTTTGGGGATGAGCGCAGATACGCAGTATTTT.

This clonotype was detected a few times. This chain joins TRBV4-1 and TRBJ2-3; D possibly corresponds to TRBD1 (5 bases). With 4 bases removed from V and 3 bases from J, the gap between germline ends came to 20 bases. This CDR3 comprises 17 residues. Germline CDR1 MGHRA, CDR2 YSYEKL. DNA for the CDR3: TGCGCCAGCAGCCCACACTGGACAAGAGCGAGAACAGATACGCAGTATTTT. It translates to CASSPHWTRARTDTQYF.

A few counts support this clonotype. The rearrangement links TRBV20-1 to TRBJ1-1; 10 bases are a match to TRBD1. The CDR3 loop spans 15 amino acids. Germline trimming cut 3 bases from V and 5 bases from J; bases unmatched to any gene: 9. In germline, CDR1 is DFQATT, CDR2 SNEGSKA (reference sequence). The CDR3 reads CSARTGGERRTEAFF. In DNA, the CDR3 is TGCAGTGCTAGGACAGGGGGCGAAAGGAGGACTGAAGCTTTCTTT.

This clonotype was recorded a few times. CDR3 coding DNA: TGTGCCAGCAGCACCCCGAGCTTGAACGAGCAGTACTTC. This encodes CASSTPSLNEQYF. The chain employs TRBV7-9 and TRBJ2-7; no clear D. V lost 5 bases and J 5 bases, leaving 13 bases between the germline ends. This CDR3 has 13 amino acids. Per germline, CDR1 SEHNR and CDR2 FQNEAQ (reference sequence).